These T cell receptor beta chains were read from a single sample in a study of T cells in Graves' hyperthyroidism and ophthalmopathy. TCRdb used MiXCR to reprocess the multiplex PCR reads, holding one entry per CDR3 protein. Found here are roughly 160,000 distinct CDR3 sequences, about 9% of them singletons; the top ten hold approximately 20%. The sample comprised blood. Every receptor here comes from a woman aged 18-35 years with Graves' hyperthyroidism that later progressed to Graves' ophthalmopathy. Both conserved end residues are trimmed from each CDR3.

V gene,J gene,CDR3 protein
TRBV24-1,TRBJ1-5,ATAGRGLAQPQH
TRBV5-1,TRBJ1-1,ASRLTGRLDTEAF
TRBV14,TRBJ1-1,ASSQLGQGHTEAF
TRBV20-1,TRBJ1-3,SASSGDAGNTIY
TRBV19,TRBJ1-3,ASSTDRGTYSGNTIY
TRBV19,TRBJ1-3,ASSPGSSGNTIY
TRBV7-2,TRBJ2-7,ASSLQGGSYEQY
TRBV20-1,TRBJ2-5,SGREFFGETQY
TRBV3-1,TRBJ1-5,ASSLHGSYQPQH
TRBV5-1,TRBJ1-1,ASSFRGQPEAF
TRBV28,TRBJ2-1,ASSHSYPMTGGDEQF
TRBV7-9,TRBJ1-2,ASSPRTGVDYGYT
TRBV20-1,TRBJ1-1,SAKKQDTEAF
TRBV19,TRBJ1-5,ASQNDAGTDSNQPQH
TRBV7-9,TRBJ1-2,VSSGDTWINYGYT
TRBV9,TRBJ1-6,ASSEDSYNSPLH
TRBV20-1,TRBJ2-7,SARDGQSSYEQY
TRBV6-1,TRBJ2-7,ASSPGGTSREQY
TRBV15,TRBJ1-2,ATSKGMGEFYGYT
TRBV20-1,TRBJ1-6,SASGTGGENSPLH
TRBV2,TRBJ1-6,ASSEYRGYNSPLH
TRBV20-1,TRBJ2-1,SARPGLADYNEQF
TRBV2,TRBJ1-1,ASREQGHLRSGTEAF
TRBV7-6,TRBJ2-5,ASSSDKGAQY
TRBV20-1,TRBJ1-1,SARVGQGIAEAF
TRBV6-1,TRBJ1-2,ASSGAGTDGYT
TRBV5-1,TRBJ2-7,ASSLIQGSFYEQY
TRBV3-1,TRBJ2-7,ASSRGLAGVREQY
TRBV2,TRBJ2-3,ASRGDRTSSRGVPTDTQY
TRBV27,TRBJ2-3,ASSLAPGLAGLGTQY
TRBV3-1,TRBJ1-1,ASSQGTGVKTEAF
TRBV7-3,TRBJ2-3,ASSLRASTDTQY
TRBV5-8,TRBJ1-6,ASSRDRGVLSPLH
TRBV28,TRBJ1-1,ASSLTRVTEAF
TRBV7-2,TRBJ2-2,ASSFSLAGGGELF
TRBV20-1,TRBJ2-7,SARPIAGGFSYEQY
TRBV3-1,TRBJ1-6,ASSPTTGEKSPLH
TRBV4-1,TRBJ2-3,ASSRHWLQQDTQY
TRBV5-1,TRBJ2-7,ASSFSRTGAVEQY
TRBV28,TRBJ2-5,ASSPLMWGQETQY
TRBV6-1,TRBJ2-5,ASSLSGGDQETQY